These T cell receptor beta chains were read from a single sample in a study of T cell repertoires in ileal Crohn's disease. The table came from immunoSEQ multiplex PCR; TCRdb's copy has only in-frame clones and leaves some out. Of around 4,200 clones listed, roughly four fifths are singletons. Sequenced input: ileal tissue. The receptors stem from an adult with Crohn's disease. CDR3s include the opening cysteine and the closing phenylalanine or tryptophan. A D gene is named only where the DNA matches it firmly. A row's size may be missing; if present it is once, few, many or a size class.

v_call	d_call	clone_size	j_call	cdr3_aa	cdr3_nt
TRBV7-3	-	-	TRBJ2-1	CASSLGNEQFF	TGTGCCAGCAGCTTAGGCAATGAGCAGTTCTTC
TRBV30	TRBD2	-	TRBJ2-3	CAWRIGLAEFTDTQYF	TGTGCCTGGAGAATAGGGCTAGCGGAGTTCACAGATACGCAGTATTTT
TRBV7-3	-	-	TRBJ1-1	CASSSKNTEAFF	TGTGCCAGCAGCTCGAAGAACACTGAAGCTTTCTTT
TRBV29-1	-	-	TRBJ1-2	CSVGRQSYGYTF	TGCAGCGTTGGGCGGCAGTCCTATGGCTACACCTTC
TRBV19	TRBD2	once	TRBJ2-7	CASSVTSGPYEQYF	TGTGCCAGTAGTGTGACTAGCGGGCCATACGAGCAGTACTTC
TRBV5-4	-	-	TRBJ1-2	CASSHYRAPFLNYGYTF	TGTGCCAGCAGCCATTACAGGGCCCCATTTCTTAACTATGGCTACACCTTC
TRBV14	-	few	TRBJ1-3	CASRGVISGNTIYF	TGTGCCAGCAGAGGGGTTATCTCTGGAAACACCATATATTTT
TRBV11-2	-	-	TRBJ1-2	CASSLAEPAGAYGYTF	TGTGCCAGCAGCTTAGCGGAGCCAGCGGGCGCCTATGGCTACACCTTC
TRBV6-5	-	-	TRBJ2-1	CASSYSGGVNEQFF	TGTGCCAGCAGTTATAGTGGGGGCGTAAATGAGCAGTTCTTC
TRBV5-6	-	few	TRBJ1-1	CASSLMGVDLNTEAFF	TGTGCCAGCAGCTTGATGGGGGTTGATTTGAACACTGAAGCTTTCTTT
TRBV19	TRBD1	few	TRBJ2-1	CATLTGSYNEQFF	TGTGCCACCTTGACAGGGTCCTACAATGAGCAGTTCTTC
TRBV6-5	-	-	TRBJ2-5	CASSRDGGYQETQYF	TGTGCCAGCAGTCGGGACGGAGGCTACCAAGAGACCCAGTACTTC
TRBV19	-	-	TRBJ1-1	CASSIWGGTRSTEAFF	TGTGCCAGTAGTATATGGGGGGGCACCCGTTCGACTGAAGCTTTCTTT
TRBV10-2	TRBD2	-	TRBJ2-1	CASSEGTSGSSFFQFF	TGCGCCAGCAGTGAGGGGACTAGCGGGAGCTCATTTTTTCAGTTCTTC
TRBV9	-	-	TRBJ1-2	CASSPGAYGYTF	TGTGCCAGCAGCCCGGGGGCGTATGGCTACACCTTC
TRBV6-1	TRBD2	-	TRBJ2-3	CASRASGRDTQYF	TGTGCCAGCAGGGCCAGCGGGAGGGATACGCAGTATTTT
TRBV19	TRBD2	-	TRBJ2-1	CASRGLGGNEQFF	TGTGCCAGTAGGGGACTAGGAGGCAATGAGCAGTTCTTC
TRBV9	TRBD1	-	TRBJ2-5	CASSVGGQGETQYF	TGTGCCAGCAGCGTAGGGGGACAGGGAGAGACCCAGTACTTC
TRBV6-1	-	-	TRBJ2-5	CASSKNRAGGETQYF	TGTGCCAGCAGTAAGAACAGGGCCGGGGGCGAGACCCAGTACTTC
TRBV30	-	large	TRBJ2-2	CAWSVSYTGELFF	TGTGCCTGGAGTGTGTCCTACACCGGGGAGCTGTTTTTT
TRBV11-2	-	-	TRBJ1-1	CASSLRGRATEAFF	TGTGCCAGCAGCTTGCGGGGGCGGGCCACTGAAGCTTTCTTT
TRBV2	-	-	TRBJ1-5	CASLEGGGRGQPQHF	TGTGCCAGCCTGGAGGGTGGGGGAAGAGGTCAGCCCCAGCATTTT